A single sample gave rise to the 10 T cell receptor beta chains below, sequenced in a study of OX40 agonist ivuxolimab in advanced cancers. Assay: immunoSEQ multiplex PCR; the TCRdb copy retains only in-frame clones and omits some. The data hold approximately 91,000 clones, with about 89% observed a single time. Sequencing used CD4+ or CD8+ T cells sorted from blood, obtained in a trial of the OX40 agonist ivuxolimab. The receptors originated from an adult with an advanced solid tumor such as melanoma, head and neck, liver or kidney cancer.

V gene TRBV5-6 combines with J gene TRBJ1-6; TRBD1 matches 8 bases. CDR1 is SGHDT and CDR2 is YYEEEE in the germline V gene. This CDR3 spans 16 amino acids. V was pared by 4 bases and J by 3 bases, with 6 bases of the junction left unmatched. The CDR3 protein is CASSLTGEYYNSPLHF. DNA for the CDR3: TGTGCCAGCAGCCTGACAGGGGAATACTATAATTCACCCCTCCACTTT.

The rearrangement uses TRBV18 and TRBJ1-4, with a tentative D call TRBD1 (5 bases). The CDR3 totals 14 residues. CDR1 is KGHSH, CDR2 LQKENI, per germline. The germline V and J ends were trimmed by 2 bases and 6 bases, with 10 bases remaining between them. CDR3: CASSPNGAHEKLFF. The DNA for the CDR3 is TGTGCCAGCTCACCAAATGGGGCGCATGAAAAACTGTTTTTT. Based on the CDR3 plus reference TRBV18 and TRBJ1-4, the full variable domain is NAGVMQNPRHLVRRRGQEARLRCSPMKGHSHVYWYRQLPEEGLKFMVYLQKENIIDESGMPKERFSAEFPKEGPSILRIQQVVRGDSAAYFCASSPNGAHEKLFFGSGTQLSVL.

This chain links TRBV19 with TRBJ1-1, with a possible D match to TRBD1 (5 bases). The CDR3 is 14 residues long. CDR1 and CDR2 (germline): LNHDA, SQIVND (reference sequence). Deletions cut 6 bases from V and 1 base from J, with 12 bases between. This CDR3 is CASSLMGENTEAFF. The CDR3 bases are TGTGCCAGTAGCCTAATGGGGGAGAACACTGAAGCTTTCTTT.

This clone was counted a single time. The V gene is TRBV9, the J gene TRBJ2-7; 13 bases agree with TRBD2. Germline V gene data show CDR1 as SGDLS and CDR2 as YYNGEE. V dropped 4 bases and J dropped 6; count of bases not matched to a gene: 10. The CDR3 length is 16 residues. The CDR3 DNA sequence: TGTGCCAGCAGCCCAGAGACTAGCGGGAGGACGGGCGAGCAGTACGTC. Translation: CASSPETSGRTGEQYV.

The rearrangement uses TRBV20-1 and TRBJ2-3; perhaps TRBD1 as D (5 bases). The CDR3 covers 11 residues. The V end lost 2 bases, the J end lost 7 bases, and 7 bases lay between the germline ends. Germline V gene lookup returns CDR1 DFQATT and CDR2 SNEGSKA (reference sequence). CDR3 bases: TGCAGTGCTAGAAGGGGTAATACGCAGTATTTT. Its protein product is CSARRGNTQYF.

This rearrangement joins TRBV21-1 to TRBJ2-1. TRBV21-1 is classified as a pseudogene. This CDR3 is 13 amino acids long. The CDR3 DNA follows: TGTGCCAGCAGCAAAGTACCCCCCTCAGAGCAGTTCTTC. Amino acid sequence: CASSKVPPSEQFF.

The chain combines TRBV27 with TRBJ2-1; no definite D call. Trimming pared 0 bases from V and 5 bases from J, leaving 5 bases between. The CDR3 extends over 13 amino acids. CDR1 MNHEY and CDR2 SMNVEV come from the germline V gene (reference sequence). CDR3 residues: CASSLSVNNEQFF. The CDR3 DNA is TGTGCCAGCAGTTTATCGGTAAACAATGAGCAGTTCTTC.

V usage is TRBV9 and J usage is TRBJ1-2; D not certain. V was pared by 0 bases and J by 5 bases, with 11 bases between. Germline CDR1 is SGDLS and CDR2 is YYNGEE. The CDR3 has 14 amino acids. CDR3 in amino acids: CASSVEGRAYGYTF. The CDR3 DNA follows: TGTGCCAGCAGCGTAGAGGGCAGAGCGTATGGCTACACCTTC.

The rearrangement links TRBV7-8 to TRBJ2-1, with 10 bases that match TRBD2. V was clipped by 1 base and J by 5 bases; unmatched bases: 8. The V gene's germline CDR1 is SGHVS and CDR2 FQNEAQ. The CDR3 length is 17 residues. The CDR3 DNA reads TGTGCCAGCAGCTTAGGAATGGGGCTAGCGGGAGACAATGAGCAGTTCTTC. Its protein is CASSLGMGLAGDNEQFF. Full variable domain (remainder filled in from reference TRBV7-8 and TRBJ2-1): GAGVSQSPRYKVAKRGQDVALRCDPISGHVSLFWYQQALGQGPEFLTYFQNEAQLDKSGLPSDRFFAERPEGSVSTLKIQRTQQEDSAVYLCASSLGMGLAGDNEQFFGPGTRLTVL.

Note on this clone: Different DNA sequences within this sample yield the same CDR3. This sequence joins TRBV5-1 and TRBJ1-2; D remains ambiguous. Per germline, CDR1 SGHRS and CDR2 YFSETQ. Trimming removed 0 bases from V and 4 bases from J, with 7 bases in between. The CDR3 sequence is 13 residues long. For the CDR3, the DNA is TGCGCCAGCAGCTTGGCGGACGGCTATGGCTACACCTTC. This gives the protein CASSLADGYGYTF.